These 11 T cell receptor beta chains originate from one sample sequenced in a study of T cell responses to AZD1222 COVID-19 vaccine. Data came from immunoSEQ multiplex PCR; TCRdb stores just in-frame clones and leaves some out. Of 90,000 to 110,000 clones listed, about 89% are singletons. The sample was peripheral blood, taken 28 days after the second AZD1222 dose. The receptors come from an adult who received the AZD1222 COVID-19 vaccine.

The chain is built from TRBV27 and TRBJ1-1, with D possibly TRBD1 on 5 matching bases. Trimming removed 3 bases at V and 4 bases at J, with 12 bases between. Germline loops: CDR1 MNHEY, CDR2 SMNVEV (reference sequence). This CDR3 is 14 amino acids long. The CDR3 reads CASSFQTEPTEAFF. The CDR3 nucleotides read TGTGCCAGCAGTTTTCAGACAGAGCCCACTGAAGCTTTCTTT.

The chain recombines TRBV29-1 with TRBJ1-1; possibly TRBD1 for D (5 bases). CDR1 and CDR2 (germline): SQVTM, ANQGSEA. This CDR3 spans 11 amino acids. V was cut by 8 bases and J by 5 bases, with 12 bases left in between. The CDR3 spells CSIREGTEAFF. As DNA, the CDR3 is TGCAGCATAAGAGAGGGGACTGAAGCTTTCTTT.

V gene TRBV20-1 combines with J gene TRBJ1-6; D gene ambiguous. The V gene's germline CDR1 is DFQATT and CDR2 SNEGSKA (reference sequence). Trimming removed 4 bases from V and 10 bases from J, with 8 bases in between. CDR3 length: 11 amino acids. The CDR3 DNA is TGCAGTGCTAACCGGGGATCACCCCTCCACTTT. Protein: CSANRGSPLHF.

The chain has TRBV10-3 and TRBJ2-4, with D perhaps matching TRBD1 (6 bases). The germline V and J ends were trimmed by 11 bases and 5 bases, with 13 bases remaining between them. The CDR3 loop spans 12 amino acids. Germline V gene sequence: CDR1 ENHRY, CDR2 SYGVKD. The DNA for the CDR3 is TGTGCCGCCCGGGACACGGAAAACATTCAGTACTTC. It encodes CAARDTENIQYF.

The chain links TRBV11-2 to TRBJ2-7; 10 bases are a match to TRBD2. This CDR3 spans 17 amino acids. Germline trimming cut 1 base from V and 3 bases from J; bases unmatched to any gene: 9. CDR1 is SGHAT and CDR2 is FQNNGV in the germline V gene. This CDR3 is CASSLVGLAAPIYEQYF. The CDR3 nucleotides read TGTGCCAGCAGCTTAGTAGGACTAGCGGCTCCCATCTACGAGCAGTACTTC.

V is TRBV3-1 (or the pseudogene TRBV3-2) and J is TRBJ1-3; maybe TRBD1 (5 bases). CDR3 length: 14 residues. From germline, CDR1 is LGHDT and CDR2 YNNKEL (reference sequence). Trimming removed 6 bases at V and 4 bases at J, with 13 bases between. CDR3 sequence: CASRVAGAGNTIYF. The CDR3 bases are TGTGCCAGCAGAGTCGCTGGGGCCGGAAACACCATATATTTT.

V usage is TRBV12-3 or TRBV12-4 and J usage is TRBJ2-2; 7 bases match TRBD2. The CDR3 is made up of 13 amino acids. Trimming removed 8 bases from V and 0 bases from J; junction bases left unmatched: 0. This CDR3 reads CASGLANTGELFF. The DNA for the CDR3 is TGTGCCAGCGGACTAGCGAACACCGGGGAGCTGTTTTTT.

The chain recombines TRBV19 with TRBJ2-7, with TRBD2 as a possible D gene (5 bases). Germline lookup yields CDR1 LNHDA and CDR2 SQIVND (reference sequence). The V end was cut by 4 bases, the J end by 6 bases, with 13 bases between. This CDR3 is 13 amino acids long. The CDR3 loop is CASSTETRSEQYF. The CDR3 DNA is TGTGCCAGTAGTACCGAAACTAGAAGCGAGCAGTACTTC.

The rearrangement joins TRBV6-1 to TRBJ1-3; 7 positions agree with TRBD1. Germline V gene data show CDR1 as MNHNS and CDR2 as SASEGT. J was trimmed by 0 bases and V by 4 bases; bases with no gene match: 6. The CDR3 loop spans 16 amino acids. CDR3 loop: CASSGGTASSGNTIYF. Written as DNA, the CDR3 is TGTGCCAGCAGTGGAGGGACAGCCAGCTCTGGAAACACCATATATTTT.

The chain employs TRBV4-1 and TRBJ1-6; 7 bases are a match to TRBD1. J lost 7 bases, V lost 0 bases, and 3 bases had no gene match. The CDR3 loop spans 15 amino acids. CDR1 and CDR2 (germline): MGHRA, YSYEKL. CDR3 in amino acids: CASSQDNRGNSPLHF. The CDR3 bases are TGCGCCAGCAGCCAAGATAACAGGGGAAATTCACCCCTCCACTTT.

V gene TRBV3-1 (or the pseudogene TRBV3-2) combines with J gene TRBJ2-3, with D possibly matching TRBD2 (6 bases). CDR1 and CDR2 from the germline V gene are LGHDT and YNNKEL (reference sequence). The CDR3 spans 18 residues. V was shortened by 0 bases and J by 2 bases, with 18 bases between the two germline ends. For the CDR3, the DNA is TGTGCCAGCAGCCAAGAAGGGAGGCTAGCGCATTTCACAGATACGCAGTATTTT. It is translated as CASSQEGRLAHFTDTQYF.